Included here is one T cell receptor beta chain sequence, with context. This clone was observed once. There is no known antigen for this receptor. Base qualities are not provided; no much larger clone lies one nucleotide away. In the prospective study, participants were roughly 18 to 89 years old, resided in fewer than 25 geographic areas of the United States, and were enrolled through a virtual design. To assign participants to cohorts, the prospective study relied on clinical history that participants themselves reported in a screening survey and a study questionnaire. In the prospective study, mobile phlebotomists collected whole blood, serum and a nasopharyngeal or oropharyngeal swab from each participant. Additional blood draws and questionnaires over a 2-month period could optionally be provided by prospective study participants. Prospective study blood samples were shipped either frozen or at room temperature before DNA extraction.

The sample belongs to a study of blood T cell repertoires in COVID-19 (dated by TCRdb to 2019 to 2021). As for the study more broadly: For ImmuneRACE Cohort 3, a participant was defined as recovered based on two consecutive negative NP/OP PCR tests, clearance by a healthcare professional, or resolution of symptoms. The material from the prospective study consisted of cDNA or gDNA derived from T cells, B-cell-depleted T cells, or PBMCs. Samples covering the acute and convalescent phases of COVID-19 were provided by collaborators in the United States, Italy and Spain. Deeply sampled blood TCRbeta repertoires from subjects exposed to, actively infected with, or recovered from COVID-19 were included in the dataset. The samples were drawn from two sources: the first 160 participants of the ongoing ImmuneRACE study, and fewer than 1,500 subjects contributed by 6 global collaborators. Sample metadata almost always included a de-identified subject ID, COVID-19 status, age in years and sex. The repertoires were released in a freely available public database intended as a resource for research on the immune response to SARS-CoV-2. Where available, HLA class I and class II types were taken from metadata supplied by the sample provider and were not determined by assay-based typing. Points the paper makes about the study in general: The amount of clinical and demographic metadata varied by source and participant and was provided uncurated.

TCRbeta CDR3 regions were amplified from genomic DNA using the immunoSEQ Assay, a bias-controlled multiplex PCR. The authors' pipeline ran thus. The number of nucleated cells in each sample was estimated by amplification of reference gene primers within the assay. To quantify the absolute abundance of each unique TCRbeta CDR3 rearrangement, sequence reads were collapsed and filtered. For each sample, productive Simpson clonality was calculated as the square root of Simpson's diversity index over productive rearrangements. TCRdb mirrors the immuneACCESS table, restricted to in-frame sequences. Some clones are absent from its copies; in checked studies, under half trace to an unresolved V gene, and the reason for the others is unknown. V and J calls and clone size follow that table, whereas D and trimming were derived from the DNA. This sample is represented by hundreds of thousands of clones; around 87% of them were singletons. The top ten clonotypes cover approximately 1.9% of the sample.

This receptor was taken from a man aged 35 to 55 in a cohort exposed to, infected with or recovered from COVID-19 (not recorded which). Sequencing input: PBMCs or T cells enriched from blood (not recorded which).

The DNA sequence follows: TGTGCCAGCTCACCATTCCCCCCTGAGAGCTCCTACAATGAGCAGTTCTTC. Its translation reads: CASSPFPPESSYNEQFF. The chain was built from TRBV18 and TRBJ2-1; there is no confident call for the D gene. The germline V gene sets CDR1 to KGHSH and CDR2 to LQKENI. Taken from cysteine to phenylalanine, the CDR3 has 17 residues. This entry keeps only the CDR3 DNA: 51 bases, framed from base 1. Between the V and J ends, shortened by 2 bases and 0 bases respectively, the junction contains 14 bases.